Listed below are T cell receptor beta chains from one sample, sequenced in a study of blood T cell repertoires in COVID-19. Only in-frame clones appear in the TCRdb table, and some are missing; sequencing was by immunoSEQ multiplex PCR. The sample has about 180,000 clones, roughly 84% seen once. The sequenced sample consisted of peripheral blood. All receptors derive from a young man with active or convalescent COVID-19. Each CDR3 is given with its conserved first and last residue. D genes are given only for firm matches. The size of a clone is reported for some rows only, either as once, few or many, or as a class for expanded clones.

CDR3 length: 15
V gene: TRBV6-5
D gene: NA
J gene: TRBJ1-6
clone size: NA
CDR3 DNA: TGTGCCAGCAGTTCTGGACCCGGGACACTTTCACCCCTCCACTTT
CDR3 protein: CASSSGPGTLSPLHF

CDR3 length: 12
V gene: TRBV5-4
D gene: NA
J gene: TRBJ1-2
clone size: few
CDR3 DNA: TGTGCCAGCAGCTTGCAGGGGTATGGCTACACCTTC
CDR3 protein: CASSLQGYGYTF

CDR3 length: 17
V gene: TRBV13
D gene: TRBD2
J gene: TRBJ2-1
clone size: once
CDR3 DNA: TGTGCCAGCAGCTTAGTTTCTAGCGGGGTTTTCTACAATGAGCAGTTCTTC
CDR3 protein: CASSLVSSGVFYNEQFF

CDR3 length: 14
V gene: TRBV3-1/TRBV3-2
D gene: NA
J gene: TRBJ1-5
clone size: NA
CDR3 DNA: TGTGCCAGCAGCCTACGGGGGGTCAATCAGCCCCAGCATTTT
CDR3 protein: CASSLRGVNQPQHF

CDR3 length: 13
V gene: TRBV12-3/TRBV12-4
D gene: TRBD1
J gene: TRBJ2-7
clone size: NA
CDR3 DNA: TGTGCCAGCAGGCGACAGGGGGCCTACGAGCAGTACTTC
CDR3 protein: CASRRQGAYEQYF

CDR3 length: 14
V gene: TRBV20-1
D gene: NA
J gene: TRBJ2-1
clone size: NA
CDR3 DNA: TGCAGTGCTAGTTTCCGGTACTCCTACAATGAGCAGTTCTTC
CDR3 protein: CSASFRYSYNEQFF

CDR3 length: 17
V gene: TRBV27
D gene: TRBD1
J gene: TRBJ1-2
clone size: NA
CDR3 DNA: TGTGCCAGCAGTTTCGGCGGGACAGGGGGATATTTGTATGGCTACACCTTC
CDR3 protein: CASSFGGTGGYLYGYTF

CDR3 length: 13
V gene: TRBV25-1
D gene: TRBD2
J gene: TRBJ2-1
clone size: NA
CDR3 DNA: TGTGCCAGCAAGTTAGCGGGAGGGGGGGAGCAGTTCTTC
CDR3 protein: CASKLAGGGEQFF

CDR3 length: 19
V gene: TRBV4-1
D gene: NA
J gene: TRBJ1-6
clone size: NA
CDR3 DNA: TGCGCCAGCAGCCAAGATCGTGCAGGTCCGAGCTCCTATAATTCACCCCTCCACTTT
CDR3 protein: CASSQDRAGPSSYNSPLHF

CDR3 length: 13
V gene: TRBV4-3
D gene: NA
J gene: TRBJ1-5
clone size: NA
CDR3 DNA: TGCGCCAGCAGCCAATCCCCGGATCAGCCCCAGCATTTT
CDR3 protein: CASSQSPDQPQHF

CDR3 length: 13
V gene: TRBV25-1
D gene: NA
J gene: TRBJ1-6
clone size: NA
CDR3 DNA: TGTGCCAGTGTGGGCCGGTATAATTCACCCCTCCACTTT
CDR3 protein: CASVGRYNSPLHF

CDR3 length: 14
V gene: TRBV28
D gene: TRBD1
J gene: TRBJ2-5
clone size: many
CDR3 DNA: TGTGCCAGCAGTTCCACACAGGGGGGCGAGACCCAGTACTTC
CDR3 protein: CASSSTQGGETQYF

CDR3 length: 15
V gene: TRBV24-1
D gene: TRBD2
J gene: TRBJ2-5
clone size: few
CDR3 DNA: TGTGCCACCAGTCTAGGGACTAGCGGGAGAGAGACCCAGTACTTC
CDR3 protein: CATSLGTSGRETQYF

CDR3 length: 19
V gene: TRBV10-3
D gene: TRBD2
J gene: TRBJ2-3
clone size: NA
CDR3 DNA: TGTGCCATCAGTGGAACCGGGACTAGCGGGGGATTTAGCACAGATACGCAGTATTTT
CDR3 protein: CAISGTGTSGGFSTDTQYF

CDR3 length: 15
V gene: TRBV5-5
D gene: TRBD1
J gene: TRBJ2-2
clone size: NA
CDR3 DNA: TGTGCCAGCAGCTTTGGACAGGGAGGAACCGGGGAGCTGTTTTTT
CDR3 protein: CASSFGQGGTGELFF

CDR3 length: 15
V gene: TRBV7-6
D gene: NA
J gene: TRBJ1-1
clone size: NA
CDR3 DNA: TGTGCCAGCAGCTTAGACGGGACACTGAACACTGAAGCTTTCTTT
CDR3 protein: CASSLDGTLNTEAFF

CDR3 length: 12
V gene: TRBV6-5
D gene: NA
J gene: TRBJ2-7
clone size: few
CDR3 DNA: TGTGCCAGCAGTCCCGTAGGAGGCGAGCAGTACTTC
CDR3 protein: CASSPVGGEQYF

CDR3 length: 17
V gene: TRBV15
D gene: TRBD2
J gene: TRBJ2-5
clone size: NA
CDR3 DNA: TGTGCCACCAGCCGGAAATTTAGCGGGGTGTACCAAGAGACCCAGTACTTC
CDR3 protein: CATSRKFSGVYQETQYF

CDR3 length: 12
V gene: TRBV7-9
D gene: NA
J gene: TRBJ1-6
clone size: few
CDR3 DNA: TGTGCCAGCAGGCGGGACCGAATGGGCCTCCACTTT
CDR3 protein: CASRRDRMGLHF

CDR3 length: 13
V gene: TRBV19
D gene: NA
J gene: TRBJ1-5
clone size: NA
CDR3 DNA: TGTGCCAGTAGTATGCAAGGGAGCCAGCCCCAGCATTTT
CDR3 protein: CASSMQGSQPQHF

CDR3 length: 12
V gene: TRBV19
D gene: NA
J gene: TRBJ2-1
clone size: NA
CDR3 DNA: TGTGCCAGTAAACAGGGCTACAATGAGCAGTTCTTC
CDR3 protein: CASKQGYNEQFF

CDR3 length: 14
V gene: TRBV18
D gene: TRBD1
J gene: TRBJ2-1
clone size: NA
CDR3 DNA: TGTGCCAGCGGGACAGCTAGCTCCTACAATGAGCAGTTCTTC
CDR3 protein: CASGTASSYNEQFF

CDR3 length: 14
V gene: TRBV2
D gene: NA
J gene: TRBJ1-2
clone size: NA
CDR3 DNA: TGTGCCAGCAGTGAAGCGACTACCAGCTATGGCTACACCTTC
CDR3 protein: CASSEATTSYGYTF

CDR3 length: 16
V gene: TRBV19
D gene: TRBD2
J gene: TRBJ2-1
clone size: NA
CDR3 DNA: TGTGCCAGTAGTATAGATCTAGCGGGAGGGGTAAATGAGCAGTTCTTC
CDR3 protein: CASSIDLAGGVNEQFF

CDR3 length: 15
V gene: TRBV5-1
D gene: TRBD1
J gene: TRBJ2-1
clone size: NA
CDR3 DNA: TGCGCCAGCAGCCCCCGACAGGGGAATTACAATGAGCAGTTCTTC
CDR3 protein: CASSPRQGNYNEQFF

CDR3 length: 12
V gene: TRBV28
D gene: NA
J gene: TRBJ1-2
clone size: NA
CDR3 DNA: TGTGCCAGCAGCCAGGCGGGATATGGCTACACCTTC
CDR3 protein: CASSQAGYGYTF

CDR3 length: 16
V gene: TRBV28
D gene: NA
J gene: TRBJ1-3
clone size: NA
CDR3 DNA: TGTGCCAGCACCACTTCCCGGGGTGACTCTGGAAACACCATATATTTT
CDR3 protein: CASTTSRGDSGNTIYF

CDR3 length: 16
V gene: TRBV28
D gene: TRBD1
J gene: TRBJ2-6
clone size: NA
CDR3 DNA: TGTGCCAGCAGCACGGGACAGCTCTCTGGGGCCAACGTCCTGACTTTC
CDR3 protein: CASSTGQLSGANVLTF

CDR3 length: 15
V gene: TRBV6-6
D gene: TRBD1
J gene: TRBJ2-7
clone size: NA
CDR3 DNA: TGTGCCAGCAGTTACGGAAACAGGGGTGGCTACGAGCAGTACTTC
CDR3 protein: CASSYGNRGGYEQYF

CDR3 length: 15
V gene: TRBV5-1
D gene: NA
J gene: TRBJ2-5
clone size: NA
CDR3 DNA: TGCGCCAGCAGCTTGGTACCCCGGGGCCAAGAGACCCAGTACTTC
CDR3 protein: CASSLVPRGQETQYF

CDR3 length: 17
V gene: TRBV5-1
D gene: TRBD2
J gene: TRBJ2-7
clone size: NA
CDR3 DNA: TGCGCCAGCAGCTTGCAGACTAGCGGGGGGATGGCCTACGAGCAGTACTTC
CDR3 protein: CASSLQTSGGMAYEQYF

CDR3 length: 16
V gene: TRBV25-1
D gene: TRBD1
J gene: TRBJ1-2
clone size: few
CDR3 DNA: TGTGCCAGCAGTGAATGGAGAGGGGGCTATAACTATGGCTACACCTTC
CDR3 protein: CASSEWRGGYNYGYTF

CDR3 length: 16
V gene: TRBV19
D gene: NA
J gene: TRBJ2-3
clone size: NA
CDR3 DNA: TGTGCCAGTAGTATAAAAAGGACAGTTCGCACAGATACGCAGTATTTT
CDR3 protein: CASSIKRTVRTDTQYF

CDR3 length: 18
V gene: TRBV7-2
D gene: NA
J gene: TRBJ1-3
clone size: NA
CDR3 DNA: TGTGCCAGCAGCTTAGCGGTAGGACAGACTAACTCTGGAAACACCATATATTTT
CDR3 protein: CASSLAVGQTNSGNTIYF

CDR3 length: 13
V gene: TRBV7-9
D gene: NA
J gene: TRBJ1-5
clone size: NA
CDR3 DNA: TGTGCCAGCAGCTTAGCGCCGGGATGGCCCCAGCATTTT
CDR3 protein: CASSLAPGWPQHF

CDR3 length: 13
V gene: TRBV5-4
D gene: TRBD1
J gene: TRBJ1-1
clone size: NA
CDR3 DNA: TGTGCCAGCAGCTCGGACAGGGGCACTGAAGCTTTCTTT
CDR3 protein: CASSSDRGTEAFF

CDR3 length: 16
V gene: TRBV7-6
D gene: NA
J gene: TRBJ2-2
clone size: NA
CDR3 DNA: TGTGCCAGCAGCTCGGGGGTGGGGATACTTGCTGGGGAGCTGTTTTTT
CDR3 protein: CASSSGVGILAGELFF

CDR3 length: 15
V gene: TRBV9
D gene: NA
J gene: TRBJ2-1
clone size: once
CDR3 DNA: TGTGCCAGCAGCGTAGGGCGGGGTTCCGACAATGAGCAGTTCTTC
CDR3 protein: CASSVGRGSDNEQFF

CDR3 length: 15
V gene: TRBV4-3
D gene: NA
J gene: TRBJ2-7
clone size: NA
CDR3 DNA: TGCGCCAGCAGCCAAGGGGTGAGGTGGAACTACGAGCAGTACTTC
CDR3 protein: CASSQGVRWNYEQYF

CDR3 length: 15
V gene: TRBV7-3
D gene: TRBD1
J gene: TRBJ1-2
clone size: NA
CDR3 DNA: TGTGCCAGCAGCCTCTCCGGGACAGGGGGATCCGGCTACACCTTC
CDR3 protein: CASSLSGTGGSGYTF